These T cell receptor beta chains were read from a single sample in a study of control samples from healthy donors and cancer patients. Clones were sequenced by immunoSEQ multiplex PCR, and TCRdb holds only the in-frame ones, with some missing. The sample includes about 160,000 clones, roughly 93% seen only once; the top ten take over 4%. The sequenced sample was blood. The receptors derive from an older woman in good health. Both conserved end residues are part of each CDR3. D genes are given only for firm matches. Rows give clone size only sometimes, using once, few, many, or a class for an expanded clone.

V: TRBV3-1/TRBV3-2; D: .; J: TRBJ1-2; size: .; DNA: TGTGCCAGCAGCCATGACAAATCATCCTATGGCTACACCTTC; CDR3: CASSHDKSSYGYTF
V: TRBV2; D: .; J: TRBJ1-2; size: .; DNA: TGTGCCAGCACCGGGATTACAGTCTATGGCTACACCTTC; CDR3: CASTGITVYGYTF
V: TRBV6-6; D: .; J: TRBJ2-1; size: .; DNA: TGTGCCAGCAGTCCCGGGGGAGCCTACAATGAGCAGTTCTTC; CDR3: CASSPGGAYNEQFF
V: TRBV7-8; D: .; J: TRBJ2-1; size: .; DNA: TGTGCCAGCAGCTTAGATTGGAATGAGCAGTTCTTC; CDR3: CASSLDWNEQFF
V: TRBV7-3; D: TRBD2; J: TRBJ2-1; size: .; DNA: TGTGCCAGCAGCTTACCTAGCGGGGGGGCCGGTGAGCAGTTCTTC; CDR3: CASSLPSGGAGEQFF
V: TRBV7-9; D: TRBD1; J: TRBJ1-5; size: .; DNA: TGTGCCAGCAGCTTAGGGGGGTCCCGGGACAGGCGGCATTTT; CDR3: CASSLGGSRDRRHF
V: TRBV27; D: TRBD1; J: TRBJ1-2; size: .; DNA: TGTGCCAGCAGTTTTCGATCAGGGGGCCGGGGCTACACCTTC; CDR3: CASSFRSGGRGYTF
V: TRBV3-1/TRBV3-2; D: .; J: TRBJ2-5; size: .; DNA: TGTGCCAGCAGCCCTATCCAGGTAACAGGTGTAAAGACCCAGTACTTC; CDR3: CASSPIQVTGVKTQYF
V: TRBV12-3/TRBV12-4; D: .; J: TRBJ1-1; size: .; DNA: TGTGCCAGCTCATGGGGCATGAACACTGAAGCTTTCTTT; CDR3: CASSWGMNTEAFF
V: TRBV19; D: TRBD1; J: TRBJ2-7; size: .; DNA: TGTGCCAGTAGTCCTCGGACAGGGGCGCTATCCTACGAGCAGTACTTC; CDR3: CASSPRTGALSYEQYF
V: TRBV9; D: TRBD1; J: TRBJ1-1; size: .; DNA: TGTGCCAGCAGCGTAGGAACAGGGGCGAACACTGAAGCTTTCTTT; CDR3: CASSVGTGANTEAFF
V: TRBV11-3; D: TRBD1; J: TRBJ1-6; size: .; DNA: TGTGCCAGCAGCTTAAGACAGGGGGTAATCTCCCTCCACTTT; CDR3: CASSLRQGVISLHF
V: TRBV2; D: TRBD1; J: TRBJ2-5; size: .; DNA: TGTGCCAGCAGTGAAGGGACAGGGAGGGAGACCCAGTACTTC; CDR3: CASSEGTGRETQYF
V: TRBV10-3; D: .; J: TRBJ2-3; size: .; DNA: TGTGCCATCACGGACAGCTACACAGATACGCAGTATTTT; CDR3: CAITDSYTDTQYF
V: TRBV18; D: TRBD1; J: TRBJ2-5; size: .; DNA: TGTGCCAGCTCAACAGGACAGGGCCAAGAGACCCAGTACTTC; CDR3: CASSTGQGQETQYF
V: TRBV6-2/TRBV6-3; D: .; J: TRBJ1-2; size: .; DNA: TGTGCCAGCAGTTATTCGGACAGCCTTCCCACCTTC; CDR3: CASSYSDSLPTF
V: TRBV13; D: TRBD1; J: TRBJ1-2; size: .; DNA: TGTGCCAGCAGCTTTTCGGACAGGGCAAACTATGGCTACACCTTC; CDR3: CASSFSDRANYGYTF
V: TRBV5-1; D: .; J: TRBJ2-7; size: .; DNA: TGCGCCAGCAGCCCGGACGGAAACGGGATCTACGAGCAGTACTTC; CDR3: CASSPDGNGIYEQYF
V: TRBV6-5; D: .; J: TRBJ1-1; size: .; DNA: TGTGCCAGCAGTTACGGGCAGGCGATTTCAAACACTGAAGCTTTCTTT; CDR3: CASSYGQAISNTEAFF
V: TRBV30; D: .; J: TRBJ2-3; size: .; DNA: TGTGCCTGGAGTTGGAGGGATACGCAGTATTTT; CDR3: CAWSWRDTQYF
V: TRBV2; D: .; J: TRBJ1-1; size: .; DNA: TGTGCCAGCAGTGTACGTGGGAACACTGAAGCTTTCTTT; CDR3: CASSVRGNTEAFF
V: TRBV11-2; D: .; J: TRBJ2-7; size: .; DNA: TGTGCCAGCAGCTTAGCGGCGGGGGCCTCCTACGAGCAGTACTTC; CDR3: CASSLAAGASYEQYF
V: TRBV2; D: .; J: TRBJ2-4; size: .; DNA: TGTGCCAGCAGTGAACGTTGGAGAAACATTCAGTACTTC; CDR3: CASSERWRNIQYF
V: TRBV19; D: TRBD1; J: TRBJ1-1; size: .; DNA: TGTGCCAGTAAAACGGGACAGGGGGTGCATGAAGCTTTCTTT; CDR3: CASKTGQGVHEAFF
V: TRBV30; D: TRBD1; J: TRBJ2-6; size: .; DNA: TGTGCCTGGGACAGGGGACCTTCCGGGGCCAACGTCCTGACTTTC; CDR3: CAWDRGPSGANVLTF
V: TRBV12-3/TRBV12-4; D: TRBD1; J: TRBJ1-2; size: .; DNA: TGTGCCAGCGGCAACAGGGGCCGGGAGGGCTACACCTTC; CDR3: CASGNRGREGYTF
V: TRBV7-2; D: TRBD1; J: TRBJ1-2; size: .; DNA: TGTGCCAGCAGCCCCGAAGGGACAGTCGGCTACACCTTC; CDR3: CASSPEGTVGYTF
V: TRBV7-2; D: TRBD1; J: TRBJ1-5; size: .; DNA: TGTGCCAGCAGCTTATCCTGGACAGGGTCTTCCAATCAGCCCCAGCATTTT; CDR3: CASSLSWTGSSNQPQHF
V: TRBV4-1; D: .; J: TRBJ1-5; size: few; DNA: TGCGCCAGCAGCCAAGAAGGAGGCAGGGGTAGCAATCAGCCCCAGCATTTT; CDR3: CASSQEGGRGSNQPQHF
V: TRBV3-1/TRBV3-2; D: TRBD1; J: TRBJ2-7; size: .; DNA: TGTGCCAGCAGTCCCGGGACAGGGACGACCTACGAGCAGTACTTC; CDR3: CASSPGTGTTYEQYF
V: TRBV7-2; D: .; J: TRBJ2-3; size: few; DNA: TGTGCCAGCAGCCTCCTTGGGGCCCCCACAGATACGCAGTATTTT; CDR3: CASSLLGAPTDTQYF
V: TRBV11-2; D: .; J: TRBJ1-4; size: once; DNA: TGTGCCAGCAGCTCCTCCGGGACAACTAATGAAAAACTGTTTTTT; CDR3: CASSSSGTTNEKLFF
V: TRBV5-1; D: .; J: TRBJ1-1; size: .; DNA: TGCGCCAGCAGCCTGACACAGCCGGGACACCCGATGAACACTGAAGCTTTCTTT; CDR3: CASSLTQPGHPMNTEAFF
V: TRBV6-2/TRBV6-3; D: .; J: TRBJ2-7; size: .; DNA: TGTGCCAGCACCCCACCCGGGGGCCCCTACGAGCAGTACTTC; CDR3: CASTPPGGPYEQYF
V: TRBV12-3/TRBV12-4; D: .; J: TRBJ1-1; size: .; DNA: TGTGCCAGCATTCTCAACACGAACACTGAAGCTTTCTTT; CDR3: CASILNTNTEAFF
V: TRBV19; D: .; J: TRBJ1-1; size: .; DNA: TGTGCCAGGATCACTGAAGCTTTCTTT; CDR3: CARITEAFF
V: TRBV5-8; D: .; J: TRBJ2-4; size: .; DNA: TGTGCCAGCAGCTTGGCATGGAGGGACATTCAGTACTTC; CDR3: CASSLAWRDIQYF
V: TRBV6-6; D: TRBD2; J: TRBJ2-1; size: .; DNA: TGTGCCAGCAGTAAGACTAGCGGGTACAATGAGCAGTTCTTC; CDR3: CASSKTSGYNEQFF
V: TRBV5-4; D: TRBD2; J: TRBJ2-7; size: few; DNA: TGTGCCAGCAGCTTGGGGCTAGCGGGGGGGCTGGCCTACGAGCAGTACTTC; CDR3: CASSLGLAGGLAYEQYF
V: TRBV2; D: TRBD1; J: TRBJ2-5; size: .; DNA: TGTGCCAGCAGGGAGACAGGGGGTTTAGTAGAGACCCAGTACTTC; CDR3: CASRETGGLVETQYF
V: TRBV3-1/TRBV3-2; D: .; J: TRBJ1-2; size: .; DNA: TGTGCCAGCCTCAACACACACTCCGGGGACGGGGGTGGCTACACCTTC; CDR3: CASLNTHSGDGGGYTF
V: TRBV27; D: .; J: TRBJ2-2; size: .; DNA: TGTGCCAGCAGTACCCGACATACCGGGGAGCTGTTTTTT; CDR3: CASSTRHTGELFF
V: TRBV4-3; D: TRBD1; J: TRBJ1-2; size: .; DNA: TGCGCCAGCAGCCAAGCCCGGACAGGGAACTATGGCTACACCTTC; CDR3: CASSQARTGNYGYTF
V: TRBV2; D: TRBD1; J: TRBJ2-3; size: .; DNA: TGTGCCAGCAGTGAAAGGGACAGGGGCACAGATACGCAGTATTTT; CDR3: CASSERDRGTDTQYF
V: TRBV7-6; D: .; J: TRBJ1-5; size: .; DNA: TGTGCCAGCAGCCCCTGGAGCAATCAGCCCCAGCATTTT; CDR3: CASSPWSNQPQHF
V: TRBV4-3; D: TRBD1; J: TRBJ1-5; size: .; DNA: TGCGCCAGCAGCTCGGACAGGGCTCAGCCCCAGCATTTT; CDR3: CASSSDRAQPQHF
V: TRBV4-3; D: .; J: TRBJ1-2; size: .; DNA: TGCGCCAGCAGCCAAGATAGAGGGGGCTATGGCTACACCTTC; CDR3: CASSQDRGGYGYTF
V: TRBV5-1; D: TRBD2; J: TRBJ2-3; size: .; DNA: TGCGCCAGCAGCTTCGTTCGAGCGGGGGACTTCACAGATACGCAGTATTTT; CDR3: CASSFVRAGDFTDTQYF
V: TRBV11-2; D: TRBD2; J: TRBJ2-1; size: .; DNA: TGTGCCAGCAGCTTAGTTGCGGGGGGCATCCCGGGCCACAATGAGCAGTTCTTC; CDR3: CASSLVAGGIPGHNEQFF
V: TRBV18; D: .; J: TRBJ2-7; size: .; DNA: TGTGCCAGCTCACGGACAGAAAGGGCCTACGAGCAGTACTTC; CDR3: CASSRTERAYEQYF
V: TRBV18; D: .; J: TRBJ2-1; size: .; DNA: TGTGCCAGCTCACCACTAATGGACTCAGACAATGAGCAGTTCTTC; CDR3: CASSPLMDSDNEQFF
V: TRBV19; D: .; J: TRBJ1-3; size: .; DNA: TGTGCCAGTAGTATCACCGGTCCGGGGAACACCATATATTTT; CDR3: CASSITGPGNTIYF
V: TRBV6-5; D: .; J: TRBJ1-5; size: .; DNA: TGTGCCAGCAGGGGGGTACCCGGGCCCCAGCATTTT; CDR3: CASRGVPGPQHF
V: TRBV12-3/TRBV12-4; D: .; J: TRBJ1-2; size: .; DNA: TGTGCCAGCAGTTCCGGGGGTGGCTACACCTTC; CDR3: CASSSGGGYTF
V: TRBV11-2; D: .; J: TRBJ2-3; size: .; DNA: TGTGCCAGCAGCTTATTGGGCTCCGGGACACCCACAGATACGCAGTATTTT; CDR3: CASSLLGSGTPTDTQYF
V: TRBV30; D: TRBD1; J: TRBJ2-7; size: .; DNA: TGTGCCTGGAGTGTTCGGTTCGACAGGGGGACCCCCTACGAGCAGTACTTC; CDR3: CAWSVRFDRGTPYEQYF
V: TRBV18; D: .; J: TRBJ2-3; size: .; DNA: TGTGCCAGCTCATCAGAGAAACGGGCCACGCAGTATTTT; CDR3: CASSSEKRATQYF
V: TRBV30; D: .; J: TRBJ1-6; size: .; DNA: TGTGCCTGGAGTATCACCGGGCCCCCTGACTTCTATAATTCACCCCTCCACTTT; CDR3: CAWSITGPPDFYNSPLHF
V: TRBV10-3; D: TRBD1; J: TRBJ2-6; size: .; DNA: TGTGCCATCAGTGAGTTCCAGGGGGCGGCTGGGGCCAACGTCCTGACTTTC; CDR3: CAISEFQGAAGANVLTF
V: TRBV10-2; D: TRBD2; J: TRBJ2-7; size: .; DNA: TGCGCCAGCAGCCATGGACTAGCGGGCCTCTACGAGCAGTACTTC; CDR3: CASSHGLAGLYEQYF